Here is one T cell receptor beta chain with its context. Its antigen is not known. This entry comes from a study of OX40 agonist ivuxolimab in advanced cancers. As for the study in general: Dose-escalation patients had hepatocellular carcinoma, melanoma, renal cell or head and neck cancer. Prior anti-PD-1, anti-PD-L1 or anti-CTLA-4 therapy was allowed; around 43% had some.

V lost 4 bases to trimming and J lost 0 bases, with 7 bases between them. CDR3 size: 15 residues. In germline, CDR1 is LNHDA, CDR2 SQIVND (reference sequence). Produced via immunoSEQ multiplex PCR; TCRdb's table is partial and in-frame only. The repertoire holds tens of thousands of clones, with approximately 92% as singletons. Individuals having autoimmune disease history or systemic immunosuppression were not enrolled. Points from the study as a whole: CD4+ and CD8+ T cells in blood underwent clonal expansion by week 6 at 0.1 to 3.0 mg/kg.

The sequenced sample was CD4+ or CD8+ T cells sorted from blood, obtained in a trial of the OX40 agonist ivuxolimab. This chain joins TRBV19 and TRBJ2-6, with unresolved D. The TCR sequence derives from an adult with an advanced solid tumor such as melanoma, head and neck, liver or kidney cancer. The CDR3 is CASSKMRSGANVLTF. CDR3 nucleotide sequence: TGTGCCAGTAGTAAAATGCGCTCTGGGGCCAACGTCCTGACTTTC.